This TCR beta chain was found in a study of blood T cell repertoires in COVID-19. Categorization into cohorts depended on clinical history that participants reported. For recovered donors of Cohort 3, there were two negative PCRs, clearance, or symptom resolution. Produced via immunoSEQ multiplex PCR; TCRdb's table is partial and in-frame only. The sample holds around 300,000 clones, around 90% seen once. This TCR came from a woman aged 40 to 50 who had recovered from COVID-19. Material: PBMCs or T cells enriched from blood (not recorded which).

In nucleotides, the CDR3 is TGTGCCAGCAGTCAGGGTGGCTATGGCTACACCTTC. Protein: CASSQGGYGYTF. The chain links TRBV2 to TRBJ1-2; perhaps TRBD1 as D (5 bases). The CDR3 loop spans 12 amino acids. V shed 5 bases and J shed 4 bases, with 8 bases lying between them. Germline CDR1 SNHLY, CDR2 FYNNEI.